This T cell receptor beta chain was recorded in a study of control samples from healthy donors and cancer patients. CDR3 length: 14 residues. V lost 4 bases and J lost 3, with 13 bases in between. Germline CDR1 is SGHRS and CDR2 is YFSETQ. This table comes from immunoSEQ multiplex PCR, and its TCRdb copy is limited to in-frame clones, with some not included. The repertoire includes 90,000 to 120,000 clones, 70% to 85% of them detected once, and about 7% sits in the top ten. This receptor was obtained from a man between 18 and 35 years old in good health. Material: blood. The J gene is TRBJ1-2, the V gene TRBV5-1, with D maybe TRBD1 (5 bases). CDR3 bases: TGCGCCAGCAGCCCAATCGGACACGACTATGGCTACACCTTC. As protein: CASSPIGHDYGYTF. The full variable domain, in which reference TRBV5-1 and TRBJ1-2 provide the parts outside the CDR3, is KAGVTQTPRYLIKTRGQQVTLSCSPISGHRSVSWYQQTPGQGLQFLFEYFSETQRNKGNFPGRFSGRQFSNSRSEMNVSTLELGDSALYLCASSPIGHDYGYTFGSGTRLTVV.